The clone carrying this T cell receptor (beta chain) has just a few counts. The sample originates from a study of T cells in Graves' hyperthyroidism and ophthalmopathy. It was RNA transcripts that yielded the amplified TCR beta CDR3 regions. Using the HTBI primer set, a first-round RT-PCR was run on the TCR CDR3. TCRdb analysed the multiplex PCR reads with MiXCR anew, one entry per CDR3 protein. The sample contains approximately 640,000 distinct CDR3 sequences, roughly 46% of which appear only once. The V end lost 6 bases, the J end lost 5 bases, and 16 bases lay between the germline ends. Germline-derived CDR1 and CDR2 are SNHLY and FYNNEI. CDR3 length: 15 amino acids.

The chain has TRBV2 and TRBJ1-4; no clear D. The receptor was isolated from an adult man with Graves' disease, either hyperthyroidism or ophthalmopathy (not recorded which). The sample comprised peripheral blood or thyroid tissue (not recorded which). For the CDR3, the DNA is TGTGCCAGCAGCCAACTCCAAGACCACAATGAAAAACTGTTTTTT. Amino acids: CASSQLQDHNEKLFF.